The entry below describes one T cell receptor (beta chain). Isolation per sample recovered at least 7 million PBMCs. The data stem from a study of blood T cells in healthy people across ages. Germline lookup yields CDR1 SGHDN and CDR2 FVKESK. The CDR3 runs 14 residues. Between the trimmed V and J ends, which lost 0 bases and 7 bases, there was a span of 12 bases. Next came a second PCR, run for about 7 to 12 cycles, which used a sample-barcoded 5' primer along with a J-beta primer mix. TCRdb reanalysed the 5' RACE reads using MiXCR and keeps one entry per CDR3 protein. The sample shows about 1.7 million distinct CDR3 sequences, 25% to 30% of them seen only once.

The chain carries TRBV14 and TRBJ1-2, with D uncertain. The sequenced material came from blood. This clonotype was obtained from a woman aged 25 to 39 in good health. This CDR3 reads CASSQDSRFGGYTF. The CDR3 nucleotides are TGTGCCAGCAGCCAAGATTCGAGGTTTGGTGGCTACACCTTC.